This T cell receptor beta chain is drawn from a study of shared clonotypes between healthy human individuals. CDR3 size: 15 residues. V was pared by 6 bases and J by 2 bases, with 6 bases of the junction left unmatched. Germline lookup yields CDR1 MRHNA and CDR2 SNTAGT. Libraries were prepared by immunoSEQ multiplex PCR; TCRdb keeps only in-frame clonotypes and omits some of them. The sample lists some 2.1 million clones; less than 95% were seen once. Positively selected for CCR7, the CD45RO-negative cells used as naive CD8 cells excluded terminally differentiated effector memory CD45RA+ cells. The sample consisted of naive CD8+ T cells sorted from blood. This receptor was obtained from a man aged 18 to 35 in good health. This chain connects TRBV6-4 to TRBJ2-1, with 8 bases lining up with TRBD1. The CDR3 bases are TGTGCCAGCAGCCCAGACAGGGGCCCCTACAATGAGCAGTTCTTC. This encodes CASSPDRGPYNEQFF.